This is a list of T cell receptor beta chains from one sample in a study of technical replicates of blood from a few donors. Generated by immunoSEQ multiplex PCR, the TCRdb table keeps only in-frame clones and is missing some. The table records 9,500 to 15,000 clones, approximately 95% of them present only once. Sequencing was performed on PBMCs. All receptors come from a human donor in good health. Both conserved end residues are part of each CDR3. Each record gives: clone size, V gene, J gene, D gene, CDR3 protein, CDR3 DNA. A D gene is named only where the DNA matches it firmly. Clone size appears in some rows only: once, few, many, or a class for an expanded clone.

clone size: NA
V gene: TRBV5-6
J gene: TRBJ2-4
D gene: NA
CDR3 protein: CASSPAGGGNIQYF
CDR3 DNA: TGTGCCAGCAGCCCCGCCGGCGGCGGAAACATTCAGTACTTC

clone size: NA
V gene: TRBV2
J gene: TRBJ2-2
D gene: NA
CDR3 protein: CASQRGGTGELFF
CDR3 DNA: TGTGCCAGCCAGAGGGGGGGGACCGGGGAGCTGTTTTTT

clone size: NA
V gene: TRBV4-2
J gene: TRBJ2-7
D gene: NA
CDR3 protein: CASSQGLTTAYEQYF
CDR3 DNA: TGTGCCAGCAGCCAAGGACTAACCACAGCCTACGAGCAGTACTTC

clone size: NA
V gene: TRBV5-4
J gene: TRBJ2-2
D gene: NA
CDR3 protein: CASSLKKQGNTGELFF
CDR3 DNA: TGTGCCAGCAGCCTAAAAAAACAGGGAAACACCGGGGAGCTGTTTTTT

clone size: NA
V gene: TRBV6-5
J gene: TRBJ2-1
D gene: TRBD1
CDR3 protein: CASSYSSGQGVNEQFF
CDR3 DNA: TGTGCCAGCAGTTACTCCTCGGGACAGGGTGTCAATGAGCAGTTCTTC

clone size: NA
V gene: TRBV6-1
J gene: TRBJ2-7
D gene: TRBD1
CDR3 protein: CASGGQGTDEQYF
CDR3 DNA: TGTGCCAGTGGGGGACAGGGTACCGACGAGCAGTACTTC

clone size: NA
V gene: TRBV18
J gene: TRBJ2-2
D gene: NA
CDR3 protein: CASSIGSTGELFF
CDR3 DNA: TGTGCCAGCTCTATAGGGAGCACCGGGGAGCTGTTTTTT

clone size: NA
V gene: TRBV7-2
J gene: TRBJ1-5
D gene: TRBD1
CDR3 protein: CASSLGTGGGRAQHF
CDR3 DNA: TGTGCCAGCAGCTTAGGTACAGGGGGGGGCAGGGCCCAGCATTTT

clone size: NA
V gene: TRBV5-1
J gene: TRBJ2-1
D gene: NA
CDR3 protein: CASSLNPSVSYNEQFF
CDR3 DNA: TGCGCCAGCAGCCTAAACCCTAGCGTCTCCTACAATGAGCAGTTCTTC

clone size: NA
V gene: TRBV27
J gene: TRBJ2-7
D gene: TRBD1
CDR3 protein: CASSSWDRDEQYF
CDR3 DNA: TGTGCCAGCAGTTCCTGGGACAGGGACGAGCAGTACTTC

clone size: once
V gene: TRBV2
J gene: TRBJ2-7
D gene: TRBD2
CDR3 protein: CASRGLAFSYEQYF
CDR3 DNA: TGTGCCAGCAGGGGACTAGCGTTCTCCTACGAGCAGTACTTC

clone size: NA
V gene: TRBV29-1
J gene: TRBJ1-1
D gene: TRBD1
CDR3 protein: CSGRDRGGTEAFF
CDR3 DNA: TGCAGCGGTAGAGACAGGGGGGGGACTGAAGCTTTCTTT

clone size: once
V gene: TRBV5-1
J gene: TRBJ2-1
D gene: TRBD2
CDR3 protein: CASSLGLASYNEQFF
CDR3 DNA: TGCGCCAGCAGCCTCGGACTAGCTTCCTACAATGAGCAGTTCTTC

clone size: NA
V gene: TRBV27
J gene: TRBJ2-2
D gene: TRBD2
CDR3 protein: CASSRLAGVAGELFF
CDR3 DNA: TGTGCCAGCAGTCGACTAGCGGGAGTGGCCGGGGAGCTGTTTTTT

clone size: NA
V gene: TRBV28
J gene: TRBJ1-2
D gene: NA
CDR3 protein: CASSSRFEDTNNGYTF
CDR3 DNA: TGTGCCAGCAGTTCCCGTTTCGAGGACACGAACAATGGCTACACCTTC

clone size: NA
V gene: TRBV5-4
J gene: TRBJ2-5
D gene: TRBD1
CDR3 protein: CASRTDRGETQYF
CDR3 DNA: TGTGCCAGCAGAACCGACAGGGGAGAGACCCAGTACTTC

clone size: once
V gene: TRBV5-1
J gene: TRBJ2-3
D gene: TRBD2
CDR3 protein: CASSLGGLAGGGDTQYF
CDR3 DNA: TGCGCCAGCAGCTTGGGGGGACTAGCGGGAGGTGGAGATACGCAGTATTTT

clone size: once
V gene: TRBV5-4
J gene: TRBJ1-2
D gene: NA
CDR3 protein: CASSLGGAAYGYTF
CDR3 DNA: TGTGCCAGCAGCTTGGGTGGGGCGGCCTATGGCTACACCTTC

clone size: NA
V gene: TRBV18
J gene: TRBJ2-2
D gene: NA
CDR3 protein: CASSPPQRAAGELFF
CDR3 DNA: TGTGCCAGCTCACCACCCCAGAGGGCGGCCGGGGAGCTGTTTTTT

clone size: NA
V gene: TRBV6-1
J gene: TRBJ2-1
D gene: TRBD2
CDR3 protein: CASSAAGGFYNEQFF
CDR3 DNA: TGTGCCAGCAGTGCAGCGGGAGGATTCTACAATGAGCAGTTCTTC

clone size: once
V gene: TRBV19
J gene: TRBJ2-5
D gene: NA
CDR3 protein: CASSLTAARTQYF
CDR3 DNA: TGTGCCAGTAGTCTGACAGCCGCGAGGACCCAGTACTTC

clone size: once
V gene: TRBV5-1
J gene: TRBJ2-2
D gene: NA
CDR3 protein: CASSLGTPNTGELFF
CDR3 DNA: TGCGCCAGCAGCTTGGGGACTCCGAACACCGGGGAGCTGTTTTTT

clone size: NA
V gene: TRBV10-2
J gene: TRBJ1-1
D gene: TRBD1
CDR3 protein: CASSGQGKGAFF
CDR3 DNA: TGCGCCAGCAGCGGACAGGGGAAGGGAGCTTTCTTT

clone size: NA
V gene: TRBV19
J gene: TRBJ1-5
D gene: TRBD1
CDR3 protein: CASGTVSNQPQHF
CDR3 DNA: TGTGCCAGTGGGACAGTAAGCAATCAGCCCCAGCATTTT

clone size: NA
V gene: TRBV19
J gene: TRBJ2-1
D gene: TRBD2
CDR3 protein: CASSINSGSRNEQFF
CDR3 DNA: TGTGCCAGTAGTATTAATAGCGGGAGCAGGAATGAGCAGTTCTTC

clone size: NA
V gene: TRBV6-6
J gene: TRBJ1-2
D gene: NA
CDR3 protein: CASSYSTQNYGYTF
CDR3 DNA: TGTGCCAGCAGTTACTCGACACAAAACTATGGCTACACCTTC

clone size: NA
V gene: TRBV18
J gene: TRBJ2-7
D gene: TRBD1
CDR3 protein: CASSPTTGGAGRTTYEQYF
CDR3 DNA: TGTGCCAGCTCACCAACGACAGGGGGCGCGGGTCGCACCACCTACGAGCAGTACTTC

clone size: NA
V gene: TRBV28
J gene: TRBJ2-7
D gene: NA
CDR3 protein: CASSLEGYEQYF
CDR3 DNA: TGTGCCAGCAGTTTGGAGGGCTACGAGCAGTACTTC

clone size: NA
V gene: TRBV6-5
J gene: TRBJ2-5
D gene: TRBD1
CDR3 protein: CASSPGTGQQETQYF
CDR3 DNA: TGTGCCAGCAGCCCCGGGACAGGACAACAAGAGACCCAGTACTTC

clone size: NA
V gene: TRBV27
J gene: TRBJ2-3
D gene: NA
CDR3 protein: CASSLSYDSTDTQYF
CDR3 DNA: TGTGCCAGCAGTTTAAGCTATGATAGCACAGATACGCAGTATTTT

clone size: once
V gene: TRBV6-5
J gene: TRBJ1-2
D gene: NA
CDR3 protein: CASRPDSNYGYTF
CDR3 DNA: TGTGCCAGCAGACCGGACAGTAACTATGGCTACACCTTC

clone size: NA
V gene: TRBV7-9
J gene: TRBJ1-4
D gene: NA
CDR3 protein: CASSPDEKLFF
CDR3 DNA: TGTGCCAGCAGCCCGGATGAAAAACTGTTTTTT

clone size: NA
V gene: TRBV4-2
J gene: TRBJ1-1
D gene: NA
CDR3 protein: CASSQDRVHREAFF
CDR3 DNA: TGTGCCAGCAGCCAAGATCGGGTGCACAGGGAAGCTTTCTTT

clone size: NA
V gene: TRBV6-5
J gene: TRBJ1-1
D gene: TRBD1
CDR3 protein: CASSYSQGANSEAFF
CDR3 DNA: TGTGCCAGCAGTTACTCTCAGGGGGCGAACTCTGAAGCTTTCTTT

clone size: NA
V gene: TRBV5-4
J gene: TRBJ2-1
D gene: TRBD2
CDR3 protein: CASSFVTSGYNEQFF
CDR3 DNA: TGTGCCAGCAGCTTCGTGACTAGCGGCTACAATGAGCAGTTCTTC

clone size: NA
V gene: TRBV6-5
J gene: TRBJ2-7
D gene: NA
CDR3 protein: CASSYRQRYEQYF
CDR3 DNA: TGTGCCAGCAGTTACCGACAGAGGTACGAGCAGTACTTC

clone size: NA
V gene: TRBV6-6
J gene: TRBJ2-1
D gene: NA
CDR3 protein: CASSYSRRDEQFF
CDR3 DNA: TGTGCCAGCAGTTACTCGAGGCGGGATGAGCAGTTCTTC